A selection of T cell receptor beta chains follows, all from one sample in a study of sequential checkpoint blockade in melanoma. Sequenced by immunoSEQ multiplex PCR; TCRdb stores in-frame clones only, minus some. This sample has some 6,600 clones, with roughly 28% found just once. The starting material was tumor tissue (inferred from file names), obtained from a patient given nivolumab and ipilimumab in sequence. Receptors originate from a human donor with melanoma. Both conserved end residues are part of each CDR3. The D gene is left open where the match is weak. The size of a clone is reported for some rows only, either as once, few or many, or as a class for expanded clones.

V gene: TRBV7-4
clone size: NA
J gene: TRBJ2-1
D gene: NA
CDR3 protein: CASSLGQDNEQFF
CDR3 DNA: TGTGCTAGCAGCTTAGGGCAGGACAATGAGCAGTTCTTC

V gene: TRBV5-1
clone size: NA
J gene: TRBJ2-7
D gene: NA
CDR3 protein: CASSWDLVGKYEQYF
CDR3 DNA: TGCGCCAGCAGCTGGGACCTAGTGGGAAAATACGAGCAGTACTTC

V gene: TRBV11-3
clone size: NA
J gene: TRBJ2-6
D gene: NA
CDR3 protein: CASSPRKPPNVLTF
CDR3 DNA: TGTGCCAGCAGCCCAAGAAAACCGCCCAACGTCCTGACTTTC

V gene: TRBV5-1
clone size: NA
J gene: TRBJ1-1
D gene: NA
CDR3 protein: CASSLQTLNTEAFF
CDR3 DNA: TGCGCCAGCAGCTTGCAGACATTGAACACTGAAGCTTTCTTT

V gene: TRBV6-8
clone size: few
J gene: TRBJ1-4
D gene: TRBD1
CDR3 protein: CAIRDRGNEKLFF
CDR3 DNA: TGTGCCATCAGGGACAGGGGAAATGAAAAACTGTTTTTT

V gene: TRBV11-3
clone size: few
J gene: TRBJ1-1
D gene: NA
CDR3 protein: CASSFRTVNTEAFF
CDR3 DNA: TGTGCCAGCAGTTTTCGGACGGTGAACACTGAAGCTTTCTTT

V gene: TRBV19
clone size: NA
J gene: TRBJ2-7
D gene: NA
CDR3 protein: CASSIRDYEQYF
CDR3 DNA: TGTGCCAGTAGTATTCGAGACTACGAGCAGTACTTC

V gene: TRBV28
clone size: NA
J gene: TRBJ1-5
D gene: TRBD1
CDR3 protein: CASSVRQGKNSNQPQHF
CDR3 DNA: TGTGCCAGCAGTGTAAGACAGGGGAAGAATAGCAATCAGCCCCAGCATTTT

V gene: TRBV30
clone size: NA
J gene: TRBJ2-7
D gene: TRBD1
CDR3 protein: CALSQGFEQYF
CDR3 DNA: TGTGCCTTATCACAGGGGTTCGAGCAGTACTTC

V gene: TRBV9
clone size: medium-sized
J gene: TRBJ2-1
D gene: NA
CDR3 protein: CASSDRDHGNEQFF
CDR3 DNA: TGTGCCAGCAGTGATCGTGACCATGGCAATGAGCAGTTCTTC

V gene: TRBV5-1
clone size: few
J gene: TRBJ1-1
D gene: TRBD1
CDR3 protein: CASRNGQGGTEAFF
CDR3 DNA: TGCGCCAGCAGAAATGGACAGGGAGGCACTGAAGCTTTCTTT

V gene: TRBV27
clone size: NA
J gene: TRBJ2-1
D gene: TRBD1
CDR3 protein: CASSPGTGGYNEQFF
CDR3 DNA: TGTGCCAGCAGTCCCGGGACAGGGGGCTACAATGAGCAGTTCTTC

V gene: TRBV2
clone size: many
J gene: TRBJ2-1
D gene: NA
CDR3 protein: CASSGQEGTEQFF
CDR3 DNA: TGTGCCAGCAGTGGGCAGGAGGGCACTGAGCAGTTCTTC

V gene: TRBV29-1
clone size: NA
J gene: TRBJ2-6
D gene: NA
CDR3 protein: CSVGDPVSGANVLTF
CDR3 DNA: TGCAGCGTTGGGGATCCCGTCTCTGGGGCCAACGTCCTGACTTTC

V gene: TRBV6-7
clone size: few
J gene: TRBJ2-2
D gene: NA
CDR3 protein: CASSSRVLAGFTGELFF
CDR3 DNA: TGTGCCAGCAGTTCCCGCGTATTGGCGGGATTCACCGGGGAGCTGTTTTTT

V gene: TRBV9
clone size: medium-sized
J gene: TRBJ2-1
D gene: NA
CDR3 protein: CASSVASVSHEQFF
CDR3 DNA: TGTGCCAGCAGCGTAGCTTCAGTTTCCCATGAGCAGTTCTTC

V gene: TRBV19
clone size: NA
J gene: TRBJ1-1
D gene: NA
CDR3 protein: CASSIARWGQGNTEAFF
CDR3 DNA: TGTGCCAGTAGTATAGCGCGGTGGGGTCAGGGAAACACTGAAGCTTTCTTT

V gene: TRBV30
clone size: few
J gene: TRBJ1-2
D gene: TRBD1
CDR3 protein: CAGGTDNYGYTF
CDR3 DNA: TGTGCCGGAGGGACAGACAACTATGGCTACACCTTC

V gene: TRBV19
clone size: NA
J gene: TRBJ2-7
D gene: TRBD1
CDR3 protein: CASKIEPPGGYEQYF
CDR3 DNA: TGTGCCAGTAAAATCGAACCGCCAGGGGGCTACGAGCAGTACTTC

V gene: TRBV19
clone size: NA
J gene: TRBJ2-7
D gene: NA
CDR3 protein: CASSSGPPYEQYF
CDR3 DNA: TGTGCCAGTAGCTCAGGGCCTCCCTACGAGCAGTACTTC

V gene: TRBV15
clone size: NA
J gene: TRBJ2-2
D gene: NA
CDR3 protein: CATSGTRDLQRPGELFF
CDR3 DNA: TGTGCCACCAGCGGAACTCGGGACCTTCAAAGGCCCGGGGAGCTGTTTTTT

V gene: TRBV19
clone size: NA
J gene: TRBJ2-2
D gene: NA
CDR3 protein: CASSTDSYTGELFF
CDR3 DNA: TGTGCCAGTAGTACCGACAGTTACACCGGGGAGCTGTTTTTT

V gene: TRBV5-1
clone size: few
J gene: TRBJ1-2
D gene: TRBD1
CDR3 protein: CASSFGTGSSGYTF
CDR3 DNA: TGCGCCAGCAGCTTCGGGACAGGGAGTTCGGGCTACACCTTC

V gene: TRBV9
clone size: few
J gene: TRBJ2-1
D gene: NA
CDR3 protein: CASSALGDSYYNEQFF
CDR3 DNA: TGTGCCAGCAGCGCATTAGGGGATTCTTACTACAATGAGCAGTTCTTC

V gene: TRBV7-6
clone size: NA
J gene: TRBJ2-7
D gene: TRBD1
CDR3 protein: CASSLALGQGFSEQYF
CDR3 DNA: TGTGCTAGCAGCTTAGCGCTCGGACAGGGTTTTAGCGAGCAGTACTTC

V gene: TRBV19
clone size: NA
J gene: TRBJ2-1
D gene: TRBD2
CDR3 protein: CASTGLAATNEQFF
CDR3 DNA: TGTGCCAGTACGGGACTAGCGGCAACCAATGAGCAGTTCTTC

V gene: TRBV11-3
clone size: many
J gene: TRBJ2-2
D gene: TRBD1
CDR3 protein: CASRRTGNEDTGELFF
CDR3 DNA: TGTGCCAGCAGACGGACAGGGAATGAGGACACCGGGGAGCTGTTTTTT

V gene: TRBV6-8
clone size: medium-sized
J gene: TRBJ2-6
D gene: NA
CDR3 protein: CASSWSLDGASGANVLTF
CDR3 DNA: TGTGCCAGCAGTTGGAGCCTGGACGGAGCCTCTGGGGCCAACGTCCTGACTTTC

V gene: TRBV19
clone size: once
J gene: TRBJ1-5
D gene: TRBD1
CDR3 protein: CASGQGTGQPQHF
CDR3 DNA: TGTGCCAGTGGACAGGGGACAGGTCAGCCCCAGCATTTT